These T cell receptor beta chains were read from a single sample in a study of blood T cell repertoires in COVID-19. Data came from immunoSEQ multiplex PCR; TCRdb stores just in-frame clones and leaves some out. Altogether tens of thousands of clones are present, around 88% being singletons, with the ten largest covering about a sixth. Sequencing was done on a sample of peripheral blood. The receptors shown here come from a woman aged 60-75 years with acute or convalescent COVID-19. Both conserved end residues are part of each CDR3. Fields, in order: J gene, V gene, CDR3 protein.

J: TRBJ1-1
V: TRBV30
CDR3: CASPTEGGGDTEAFF

J: TRBJ2-1
V: TRBV7-9
CDR3: CASSLPSGRDPYNEQFF

J: TRBJ1-1
V: TRBV6-4
CDR3: CASRLGLEAFF

J: TRBJ1-1
V: TRBV9
CDR3: CASSGGTGAATEAFF

J: TRBJ1-5
V: TRBV2
CDR3: CASSEARGRGYSNQPQHF

J: TRBJ1-1
V: TRBV5-1
CDR3: CASSLIPGQGALFANTEAFF

J: TRBJ1-1
V: TRBV10-3
CDR3: CAISDRQGKGTEAFF

J: TRBJ2-7
V: TRBV10-1
CDR3: CASRPSDSSYEQYF

J: TRBJ1-1
V: TRBV6-2/TRBV6-3
CDR3: CASSYRGGSTEAFF

J: TRBJ1-2
V: TRBV30
CDR3: CAWTGTGVSYGYTF

J: TRBJ1-1
V: TRBV5-1
CDR3: CASSLARYTEAFF

J: TRBJ2-3
V: TRBV5-6
CDR3: CASSSNLAGGSDTQYF

J: TRBJ2-7
V: TRBV30
CDR3: CAWRTLGETGVRYEQYF

J: TRBJ1-3
V: TRBV11-3
CDR3: CASSLGGGNTIYF

J: TRBJ2-1
V: TRBV7-8
CDR3: CASTVSENYNEQFF

J: TRBJ2-1
V: TRBV5-1
CDR3: CASSWQDQEGEQFF

J: TRBJ2-1
V: TRBV7-2
CDR3: CASSLERGGIGEQFF

J: TRBJ2-5
V: TRBV24-1
CDR3: CATSDPNREYQETQYF

J: TRBJ2-7
V: TRBV5-6
CDR3: CASSLWLYEQYF

J: TRBJ1-6
V: TRBV9
CDR3: CASSGEGHSNSPLHF

J: TRBJ1-2
V: TRBV7-2
CDR3: CASSQGQGYGYTF

J: TRBJ1-1
V: TRBV7-8
CDR3: CASTLRQGAEAFF

J: TRBJ2-1
V: TRBV2
CDR3: CASSERPPTYNEQFF

J: TRBJ2-5
V: TRBV5-1
CDR3: CASSLAPPAQETQYF

J: TRBJ1-2
V: TRBV25-1
CDR3: CASSESGFSYGYTF

J: TRBJ2-7
V: TRBV28
CDR3: CATPGRYRSSYEQYF

J: TRBJ2-7
V: TRBV11-2
CDR3: CASSYNAGGADSYEQYF

J: TRBJ1-2
V: TRBV7-9
CDR3: CASSLVVAANYGYTF

J: TRBJ2-4
V: TRBV7-9
CDR3: CASSYPPGQLAKNIQYF

J: TRBJ2-7
V: TRBV7-2
CDR3: CASSLSVASGGRSEQYF

J: TRBJ2-1
V: TRBV13
CDR3: CASSLRAGGAYNEQFF

J: TRBJ2-2
V: TRBV3-1/TRBV3-2
CDR3: CASSLIAGGPGELFF

J: TRBJ2-3
V: TRBV15
CDR3: CATSAQTTDTQYF

J: TRBJ2-1
V: TRBV12-3/TRBV12-4
CDR3: CASSLGSTGEQFF

J: TRBJ2-1
V: TRBV20-1
CDR3: CSASKLGLAGGVPHEQFF

J: TRBJ1-1
V: TRBV12-5
CDR3: CASGQNPGQGGWDTEAFF

J: TRBJ1-3
V: TRBV7-9
CDR3: CASSHKGEGVGNTIYF

J: TRBJ2-3
V: TRBV2
CDR3: CASSELAGGVSTDTQYF

J: TRBJ1-3
V: TRBV5-1
CDR3: CASAGDSGNTIYF

J: TRBJ2-7
V: TRBV3-1/TRBV3-2
CDR3: CASSQVGLNFSYEQYF

J: TRBJ1-1
V: TRBV2
CDR3: CASSEQYANTEAFF

J: TRBJ1-2
V: TRBV10-1
CDR3: CASSESPPGTIHGYTF

J: TRBJ2-7
V: TRBV21-1
CDR3: CASSRDEQYF

J: TRBJ1-6
V: TRBV2
CDR3: CASIRSNGGIPYNSPLHF

J: TRBJ1-3
V: TRBV5-5
CDR3: CASSWEPASSSGNTIYF

J: TRBJ2-7
V: TRBV6-2/TRBV6-3
CDR3: CASSSRRGYEQYF

J: TRBJ2-1
V: TRBV7-7
CDR3: CASSLAGGPGNEQFF

J: TRBJ1-5
V: TRBV19
CDR3: CASSTGGTGGGQPQHF

J: TRBJ1-2
V: TRBV7-2
CDR3: CASSLSAVRSGYTF

J: TRBJ2-7
V: TRBV2
CDR3: CASIGLADPFGYEQYF

J: TRBJ1-4
V: TRBV3-1/TRBV3-2
CDR3: CASGLYEKLFF

J: TRBJ2-5
V: TRBV18
CDR3: CASSPRTGSQETQYF

J: TRBJ1-2
V: TRBV11-2
CDR3: CASSALGTGSKGYGYTF

J: TRBJ2-7
V: TRBV9
CDR3: CASSARGGQADEQYF

J: TRBJ1-2
V: TRBV30
CDR3: CAWSVIGGGGYTF

J: TRBJ1-4
V: TRBV4-2
CDR3: CASSQTGSWTNEKLFF

J: TRBJ2-7
V: TRBV11-2
CDR3: CASSRAYEQYF

J: TRBJ1-1
V: TRBV6-4
CDR3: CASMGEIYEAFF

J: TRBJ1-3
V: TRBV7-3
CDR3: CASSFNSGNTIYF